This T cell receptor beta chain was captured by sequencing in a study of identical twins. Study findings and constraints: Twin-shared out-of-frame alpha sequences were enriched for low generation probability. Out-of-frame beta sequences exhibited a weaker degree of excess twin sharing.

The germline V gene has CDR1 LGHNT and CDR2 FRNRAP. The CDR3 totals 21 residues. V lost 0 bases and J lost 3; bases outside the gene matches: 16. TCRdb processed the 5' RACE reads anew with MiXCR; each CDR3 protein has one entry. The sample has some 660,000 distinct CDR3 sequences; 8.6% are singletons. This clonotype was counted only a few times. Its specificity is not known. The sample was also linked to a second study, of yellow fever vaccine responses in identical twins.

This clonotype originated in a young woman in good health. The specimen sequenced was PBMCs. The chain is built from TRBV12-5 and TRBJ2-1, with TRBD2 matching over 11 bases. CDR3 region: CASGLVVLGRTSGSHYNEQFF. The DNA of the CDR3 is TGTGCTAGTGGTTTGGTTGTTCTTGGCAGGACTAGCGGGTCCCACTACAATGAGCAGTTCTTC.